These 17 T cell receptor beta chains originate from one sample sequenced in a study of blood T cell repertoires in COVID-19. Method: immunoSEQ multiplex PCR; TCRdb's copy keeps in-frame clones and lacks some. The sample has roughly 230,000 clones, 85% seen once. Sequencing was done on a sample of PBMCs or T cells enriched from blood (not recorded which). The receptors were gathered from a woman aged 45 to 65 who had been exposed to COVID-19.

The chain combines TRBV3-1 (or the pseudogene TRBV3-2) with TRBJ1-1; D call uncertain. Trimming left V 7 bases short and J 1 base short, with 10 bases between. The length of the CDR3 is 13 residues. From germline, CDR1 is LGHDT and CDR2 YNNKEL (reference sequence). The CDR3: CASTMTGNTEAFF. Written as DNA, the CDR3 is TGTGCCAGCACTATGACGGGGAACACTGAAGCTTTCTTT.

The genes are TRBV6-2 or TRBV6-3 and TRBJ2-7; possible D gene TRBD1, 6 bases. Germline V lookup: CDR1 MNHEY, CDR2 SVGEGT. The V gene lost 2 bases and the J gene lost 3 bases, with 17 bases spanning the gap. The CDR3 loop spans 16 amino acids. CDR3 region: CASSYPSRDNLYEQYF. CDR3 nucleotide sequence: TGTGCCAGCAGTTACCCCAGCCGGGACAATCTCTACGAGCAGTACTTC.

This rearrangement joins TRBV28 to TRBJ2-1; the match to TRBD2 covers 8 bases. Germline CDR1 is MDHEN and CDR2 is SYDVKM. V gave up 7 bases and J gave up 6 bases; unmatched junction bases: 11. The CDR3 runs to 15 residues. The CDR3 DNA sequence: TGTGCCAGCAACATACTCGGACTAGCCGCCAATGAGCAGTTCTTC. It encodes CASNILGLAANEQFF.

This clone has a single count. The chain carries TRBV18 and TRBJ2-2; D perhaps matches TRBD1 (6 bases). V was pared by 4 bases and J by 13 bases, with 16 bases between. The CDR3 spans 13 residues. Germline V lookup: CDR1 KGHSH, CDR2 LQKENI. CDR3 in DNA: TGTGCCAGCTCACAGACGACAGGCCTATGGCTGTTTTTT. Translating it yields CASSQTTGLWLFF. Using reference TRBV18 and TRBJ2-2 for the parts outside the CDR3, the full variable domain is NAGVMQNPRHLVRRRGQEARLRCSPMKGHSHVYWYRQLPEEGLKFMVYLQKENIIDESGMPKERFSAEFPKEGPSILRIQQVVRGDSAAYFCASSQTTGLWLFFGEGSRLTVL.

The CDR3 DNA reads as TGTGCCAGCAGCTTAGGAGGGGGAAACACTGAAGCTTTCTTT. It yields the protein CASSLGGGNTEAFF. The chain combines TRBV11-3 with TRBJ1-1, with D possibly being TRBD1 (6 bases). Trimming took 1 base from V and 2 from J, leaving 8 bases between them. The CDR3 covers 14 residues. Germline CDR1 reads SGHNT; CDR2 reads YENEEA.

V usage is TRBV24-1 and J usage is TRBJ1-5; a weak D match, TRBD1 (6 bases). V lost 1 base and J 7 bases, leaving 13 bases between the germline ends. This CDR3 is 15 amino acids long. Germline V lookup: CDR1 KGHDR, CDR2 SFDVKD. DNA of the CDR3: TGTGCCACCAGTGATTTCGGCGGCCAGGGGCAGCCCCAGCATTTT. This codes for CATSDFGGQGQPQHF.

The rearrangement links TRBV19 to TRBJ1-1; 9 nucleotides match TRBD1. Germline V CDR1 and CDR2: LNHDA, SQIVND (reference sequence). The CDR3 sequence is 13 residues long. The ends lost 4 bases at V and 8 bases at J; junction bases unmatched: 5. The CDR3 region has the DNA TGTGCCAGTAGTAGGGACAGGGCGTCAGAAGCTTTCTTT. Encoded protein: CASSRDRASEAFF.

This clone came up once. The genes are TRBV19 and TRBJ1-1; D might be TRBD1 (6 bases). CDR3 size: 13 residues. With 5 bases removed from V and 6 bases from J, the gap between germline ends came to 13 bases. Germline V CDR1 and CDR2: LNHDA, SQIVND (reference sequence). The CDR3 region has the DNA TGTGCCAGTAGTCTACCGGGGGGCGCTGAAGCTTTCTTT. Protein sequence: CASSLPGGAEAFF.

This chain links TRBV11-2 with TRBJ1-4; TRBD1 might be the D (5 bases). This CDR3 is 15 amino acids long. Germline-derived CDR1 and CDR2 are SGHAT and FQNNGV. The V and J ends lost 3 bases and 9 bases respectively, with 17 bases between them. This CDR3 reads CASSLVAGLPQKLFF. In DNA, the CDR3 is TGTGCCAGCAGCTTGGTAGCGGGGCTTCCCCAAAAACTGTTTTTT.

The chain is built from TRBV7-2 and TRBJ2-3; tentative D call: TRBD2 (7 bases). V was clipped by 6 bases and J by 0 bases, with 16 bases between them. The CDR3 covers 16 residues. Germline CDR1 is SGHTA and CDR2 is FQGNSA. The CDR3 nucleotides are TGTGCCAGCAGTTTTAGGGGGGGGACTAGCACAGATACGCAGTATTTT. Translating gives CASSFRGGTSTDTQYF.

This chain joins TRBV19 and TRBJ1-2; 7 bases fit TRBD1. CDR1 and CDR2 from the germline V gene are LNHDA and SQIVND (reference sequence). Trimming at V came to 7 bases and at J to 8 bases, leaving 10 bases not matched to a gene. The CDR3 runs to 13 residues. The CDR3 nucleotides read TGTGCCAGTACCTTAACAGGGGAAGGAGGCTACACCTTC. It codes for CASTLTGEGGYTF.

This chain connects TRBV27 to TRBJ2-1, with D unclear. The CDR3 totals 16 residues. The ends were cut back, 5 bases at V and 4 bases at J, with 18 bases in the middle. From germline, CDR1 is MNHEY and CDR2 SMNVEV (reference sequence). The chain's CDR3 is CASSRLSLTTYNEQFF. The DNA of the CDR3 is TGTGCCAGCAGTCGTCTCTCCCTCACTACTTACAATGAGCAGTTCTTC.

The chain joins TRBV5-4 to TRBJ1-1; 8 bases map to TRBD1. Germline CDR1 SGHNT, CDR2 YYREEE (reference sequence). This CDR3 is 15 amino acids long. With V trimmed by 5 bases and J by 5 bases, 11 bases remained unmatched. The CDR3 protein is CASRRGWQGATEAFF. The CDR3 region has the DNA TGTGCCAGCAGAAGGGGCTGGCAGGGGGCGACTGAAGCTTTCTTT.

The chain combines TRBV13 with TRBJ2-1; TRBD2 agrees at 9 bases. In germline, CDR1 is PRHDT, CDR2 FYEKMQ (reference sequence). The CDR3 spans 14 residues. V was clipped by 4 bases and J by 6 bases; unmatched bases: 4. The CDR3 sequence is CASSSGLALNEQFF. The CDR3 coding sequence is TGTGCCAGCAGCTCGGGACTAGCTCTCAATGAGCAGTTCTTC.

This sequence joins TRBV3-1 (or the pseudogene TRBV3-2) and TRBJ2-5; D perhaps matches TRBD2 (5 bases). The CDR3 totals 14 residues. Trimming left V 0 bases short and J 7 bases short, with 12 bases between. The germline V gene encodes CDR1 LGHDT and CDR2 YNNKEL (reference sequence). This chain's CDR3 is CASSQDMRAGTQYF. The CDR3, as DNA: TGTGCCAGCAGCCAAGATATGCGTGCGGGGACCCAGTACTTC.

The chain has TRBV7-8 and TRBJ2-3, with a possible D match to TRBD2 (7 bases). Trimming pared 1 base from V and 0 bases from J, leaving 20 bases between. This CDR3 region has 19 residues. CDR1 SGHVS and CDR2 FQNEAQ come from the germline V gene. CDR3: CASSLETRGGRSSTDTQYF. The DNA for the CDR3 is TGTGCCAGCAGCTTAGAGACTAGGGGGGGGAGGTCTAGCACAGATACGCAGTATTTT.

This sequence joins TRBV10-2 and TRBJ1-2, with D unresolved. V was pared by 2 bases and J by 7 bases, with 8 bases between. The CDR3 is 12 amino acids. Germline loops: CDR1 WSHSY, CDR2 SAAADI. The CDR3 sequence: CASSEPQFGYTF. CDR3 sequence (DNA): TGCGCCAGCAGTGAGCCACAGTTTGGCTACACCTTC.